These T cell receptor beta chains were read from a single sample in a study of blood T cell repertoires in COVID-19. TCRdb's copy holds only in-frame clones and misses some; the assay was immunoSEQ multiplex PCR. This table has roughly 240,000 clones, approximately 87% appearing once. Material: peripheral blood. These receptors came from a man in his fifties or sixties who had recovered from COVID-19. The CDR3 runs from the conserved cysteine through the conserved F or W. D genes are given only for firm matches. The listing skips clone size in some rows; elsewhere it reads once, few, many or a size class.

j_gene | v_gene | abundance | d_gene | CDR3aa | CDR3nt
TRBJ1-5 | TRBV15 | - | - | CATSRLQGRGDQPQHF | TGTGCCACCAGCAGACTTCAAGGTCGGGGAGATCAGCCCCAGCATTTT
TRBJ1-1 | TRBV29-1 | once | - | CSVLRTEGEAFF | TGCAGCGTTCTTCGGACAGAGGGTGAAGCTTTCTTT
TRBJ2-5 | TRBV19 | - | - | CASSINLASETQYF | TGTGCCAGTAGTATTAATCTGGCATCGGAGACCCAGTACTTC
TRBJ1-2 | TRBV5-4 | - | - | CASSLAGSYGYTF | TGTGCCAGCAGCTTGGCGGGTTCATACGGCTACACCTTC
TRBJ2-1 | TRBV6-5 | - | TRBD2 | CATRTSGSFDEQFF | TGTGCCACCAGAACTAGCGGGAGTTTCGATGAGCAGTTCTTC
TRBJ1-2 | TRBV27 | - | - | CASSLSRVSGYTF | TGTGCCAGCAGTTTATCCCGGGTCTCTGGCTACACCTTC
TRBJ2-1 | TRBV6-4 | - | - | CASSDSGSSYNEQFF | TGTGCCAGCAGTGACTCCGGGAGCTCCTACAATGAGCAGTTCTTC
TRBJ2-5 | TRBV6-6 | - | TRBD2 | CASSSYRGGETQYF | TGTGCCAGCAGCTCCTACCGGGGGGGAGAGACCCAGTACTTC
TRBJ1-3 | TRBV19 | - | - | CASSTKRGGSGNTIYF | TGTGCCAGTAGTACCAAGCGAGGGGGCTCTGGAAACACCATATATTTT
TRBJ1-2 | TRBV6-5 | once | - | CASRSTGSSFGYTF | TGTGCCAGCAGGAGCACAGGGTCCAGCTTTGGCTACACCTTC
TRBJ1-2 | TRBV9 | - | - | CASSVVGGGYTF | TGTGCCAGCAGCGTAGTCGGAGGTGGCTACACCTTC
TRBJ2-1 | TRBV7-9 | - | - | CASSLGQTYNEQFF | TGTGCCAGCAGCTTAGGACAGACCTACAATGAGCAGTTCTTC
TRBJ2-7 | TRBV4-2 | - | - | CASSQDLTVPYEQYF | TGTGCCAGCAGCCAAGATCTTACGGTACCCTACGAGCAGTACTTC
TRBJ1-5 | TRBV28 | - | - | CASSWGPPQHF | TGTGCCAGCAGTTGGGGCCCGCCCCAGCATTTT
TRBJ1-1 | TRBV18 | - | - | CASLPLQESGTEAFF | TGTGCCAGCTTACCTTTACAGGAGAGTGGTACTGAAGCTTTCTTT
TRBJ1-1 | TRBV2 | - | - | CASSVRGGNTEAFF | TGTGCCAGCAGTGTGCGAGGGGGGAACACTGAAGCTTTCTTT
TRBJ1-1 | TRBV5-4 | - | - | CASSLGGATEAFF | TGTGCCAGCAGCTTGGGGGGCGCCACTGAAGCTTTCTTT
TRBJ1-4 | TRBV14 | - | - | CASSQRRGEKLFF | TGTGCCAGCAGCCAACGGAGGGGCGAAAAACTGTTTTTT
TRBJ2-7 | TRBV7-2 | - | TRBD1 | CASSFRDRSVEQYF | TGTGCCAGCAGCTTCCGGGACAGGTCGGTCGAGCAGTACTTC
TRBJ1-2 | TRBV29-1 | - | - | CSVEDFNYGYTF | TGCAGCGTTGAGGACTTTAACTATGGCTACACCTTC
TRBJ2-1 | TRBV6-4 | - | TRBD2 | CASSDSSSGKVDEQFF | TGTGCCAGCAGTGACTCGAGTAGCGGGAAAGTTGATGAGCAGTTCTTC
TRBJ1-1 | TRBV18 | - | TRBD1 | CASSPLGTGRAFF | TGTGCCAGCTCACCACTAGGGACAGGGCGAGCTTTCTTT
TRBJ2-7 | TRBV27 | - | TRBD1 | CASSTGQGFNEQYF | TGTGCCAGCAGTACCGGACAGGGCTTCAACGAGCAGTACTTC
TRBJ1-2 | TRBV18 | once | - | CASSPDTAYGYTF | TGTGCCAGCTCACCGGACACAGCGTATGGCTACACCTTC
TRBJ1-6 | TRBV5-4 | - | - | CASSLDLGGPAKNSPLHF | TGTGCCAGCAGCTTGGATCTCGGTGGTCCCGCAAAAAATTCACCCCTCCACTTT
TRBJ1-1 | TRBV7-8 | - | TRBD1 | CASSPKTGLGTEAFF | TGTGCCAGCAGCCCCAAGACAGGGCTGGGCACTGAAGCTTTCTTT
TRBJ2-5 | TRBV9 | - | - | CASSVASGRGETQYF | TGTGCCAGCAGCGTAGCAAGCGGCCGCGGGGAGACCCAGTACTTC
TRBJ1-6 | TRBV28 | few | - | CASSTTRGAGSPLHF | TGTGCCAGCAGCACTACCCGGGGGGCAGGCTCACCCCTCCACTTT
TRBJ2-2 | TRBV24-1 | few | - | CATTTSRGNTGELFF | TGTGCCACCACCACCTCCAGGGGAAACACCGGGGAGCTGTTTTTT